This T cell receptor beta chain was captured in a study of T cells in localized non-small cell lung cancer. Whole-study results and caveats: Among the tissues sampled, uninvolved adjacent lung had the highest T cell clonality, above tumor.

The assay was immunoSEQ multiplex PCR, and TCRdb's table has in-frame clones only and misses some. The sample shows roughly 23,000 clones, 70% to 90% of them seen only once. A word on this clone: Its antigen is undetermined.

The germline CDR1 and CDR2 sequences are LNHDA and SQIVND (reference sequence). This CDR3 is 14 amino acids long. Trimming cost V 3 bases and J 0 bases, with 9 bases left between them. This sample comprised peripheral blood, obtained before any cancer treatment. This chain joins TRBV19 and TRBJ2-7; D gene unclear. The clonotype originates from a male donor at least 60 years old with stage I lung adenocarcinoma. CDR3 DNA sequence: TGTGCCAGTAGTATCCGAGACAACTCCTACGAGCAGTACTTC. Translating gives CASSIRDNSYEQYF.